The 10 T cell receptor beta chains in this list originate from one sample, sequenced in a study of OX40 agonist ivuxolimab in advanced cancers. Repertoires were generated with immunoSEQ multiplex PCR, while TCRdb's copy carries only in-frame clones and drops some. This table has about 67,000 clones, about 84% appearing once. The material sequenced was CD4+ or CD8+ T cells sorted from blood, taken in a trial of the OX40 agonist ivuxolimab. These TCRs come from an adult with an advanced solid tumor such as melanoma, head and neck, liver or kidney cancer.

This sequence joins TRBV12-1 and TRBJ2-7. TRBV12-1 is a known pseudogene. CDR3 length: 11 amino acids. The CDR3 region is CASSFVPEQYV. The CDR3 region has the DNA TGTGCCAGCAGCTTTGTCCCCGAGCAGTACGTC.

The CDR3 sequence: CASSYTAGRGNTEAFF. CDR3 DNA sequence: TGTGCCAGCAGTTACACTGCGGGGAGGGGGAACACTGAAGCTTTCTTT. The gene calls are TRBV6-5 and TRBJ1-1; D might be TRBD1 (5 bases). V was pared by 2 bases and J by 1 base, with 14 bases between. This CDR3 is built from 16 residues. Germline V lookup: CDR1 MNHEY, CDR2 SVGAGI.

This sequence joins TRBV5-4 and TRBJ2-3, with 7 bases aligning to TRBD1. Germline V CDR1 and CDR2: SGHNT, YYREEE (reference sequence). Germline trimming cut 4 bases from V and 3 bases from J; bases unmatched to any gene: 14. The CDR3 loop spans 17 amino acids. The CDR3 loop reads CASSRRQGVEKTDTQYF. CDR3 bases: TGTGCCAGCAGCCGGAGACAGGGAGTTGAAAAAACAGATACGCAGTATTTT.

V usage is TRBV5-1 and J usage is TRBJ2-3; D might be TRBD2 (6 bases). Germline lookup yields CDR1 SGHRS and CDR2 YFSETQ. V was pared by 4 bases and J by 2 bases, with 11 bases between. The CDR3 contains 14 residues. CDR3 residues: CASSATGLTDTQYF. CDR3 sequence (DNA): TGCGCCAGCAGCGCGACGGGACTCACAGATACGCAGTATTTT. Combining the CDR3 with reference TRBV5-1 and TRBJ2-3 gives the whole variable domain KAGVTQTPRYLIKTRGQQVTLSCSPISGHRSVSWYQQTPGQGLQFLFEYFSETQRNKGNFPGRFSGRQFSNSRSEMNVSTLELGDSALYLCASSATGLTDTQYFGPGTRLTVL.

J is TRBJ2-7 and V is TRBV19; no firm D call. Per germline, CDR1 LNHDA and CDR2 SQIVND (reference sequence). CDR3 size: 14 residues. The V end was cut by 9 bases, the J end by 3 bases, with 18 bases between. CDR3 bases: TGTGCCAGCCCCATTACGGCAGACCACTACGAGCAGTACTTC. Translating it yields CASPITADHYEQYF.

This chain connects TRBV5-4 to TRBJ2-5; perhaps TRBD1 as D (6 bases). V lost 0 bases and J 5 bases, leaving 11 bases between the germline ends. Germline CDR1 SGHNT, CDR2 YYREEE (reference sequence). The CDR3 covers 14 residues. The CDR3 DNA follows: TGTGCCAGCAGCTTGGGGGGGCCGGGGGAGACCCAGTACTTC. It translates to CASSLGGPGETQYF. The full variable domain, completed using reference TRBV5-4 and TRBJ2-5, is ETGVTQSPTHLIKTRGQQVTLRCSSQSGHNTVSWYQQALGQGPQFIFQYYREEENGRGNFPPRFSGLQFPNYSSELNVNALELDDSALYLCASSLGGPGETQYFGPGTRLLVL.

The chain combines TRBV28 with TRBJ2-7; D is unresolved. Germline V gene data show CDR1 as MDHEN and CDR2 as SYDVKM. The CDR3 covers 13 residues. Trimming shortened V by 3 bases and J by 0 bases, and 6 bases separated the two germline ends. Written as DNA, the CDR3 is TGTGCCAGCAGTTTGGCAGTCTCCTACGAGCAGTACGTC. Translated: CASSLAVSYEQYV.

The chain links TRBV6-6 to TRBJ1-1; D may be TRBD1 (5 bases). The CDR3 contains 13 residues. The germline gives CDR1 MNHNY, CDR2 SVGAGI (reference sequence). Trimming removed 6 bases at V and 4 bases at J, with 12 bases between. Here the CDR3 DNA reads TGTGCCAGCAGCAGCGACAGTGCCACTGAAGCTTTCTTT. This gives the protein CASSSDSATEAFF.

The gene calls are TRBV9 and TRBJ2-7; D is undetermined. Germline V lookup: CDR1 SGDLS, CDR2 YYNGEE. Trimming shortened V by 0 bases and J by 3 bases, and 10 bases separated the two germline ends. The CDR3 is 14 amino acids. CDR3 residues: CASSVGLGDYEQYF. The CDR3 bases are TGTGCCAGCAGCGTAGGGTTGGGTGACTACGAGCAGTACTTC. The variable domain in full, with the rest retrieved from reference TRBV9 and TRBJ2-7, is DSGVTQTPKHLITATGQRVTLRCSPRSGDLSVYWYQQSLDQGLQFLIQYYNGEERAKGNILERFSAQQFPDLHSELNLSSLELGDSALYFCASSVGLGDYEQYFGPGTRLTVT.

This chain links TRBV9 with TRBJ2-1; D not resolved. CDR1 and CDR2 from the germline V gene are SGDLS and YYNGEE. The CDR3 runs 14 residues. V lost 1 base and J lost 0, with 5 bases in between. DNA for the CDR3: TGTGCCAGCAGCGTAAGTAGCTCCTACAATGAGCAGTTCTTC. Protein product: CASSVSSSYNEQFF.